The entry that follows covers one T cell receptor (beta chain) sequence. The CDR3 extends over 17 amino acids. Germline V CDR1 and CDR2: SGHRS, YFSETQ. The junction had 5 bases not matched to a gene; V was cut back by 0 bases and J by 0 bases. Profiled with immunoSEQ multiplex PCR; TCRdb holds only in-frame clones, not every one. The table shows about 130,000 clones, with about four fifths occurring only once. This entry belongs to a study of blood T cell repertoires in COVID-19. Sample: peripheral blood. The sequence derives from a man under 40 with COVID-19, enrolled during active disease. The V gene is TRBV5-1, the J gene TRBJ1-3; TRBD1 matches 8 bases. CDR3 nucleotides: TGCGCCAGCAGCTTGGCCGGGACAGGTCACTCTGGAAACACCATATATTTT. Its translation: CASSLAGTGHSGNTIYF.